This T cell receptor (beta chain) was profiled in a study of neurological immune-mediated disorders. This clonotype has at least ten counts. The antigen remains unidentified. General study points: HTLV-1-associated myelopathy displayed the greatest TCR clonal expansion, and multiple sclerosis exhibited the smallest, lower than that of healthy controls.

Germline CDR1 LNHDA, CDR2 SQIVND (reference sequence). The CDR3 has 14 residues. The ends lost 6 bases at V and 3 bases at J; junction bases unmatched: 7. PBMCs numbering 2 million and stored at -80 C yielded the unsorted libraries. Synthesis of cDNA was accomplished via 5'RACE employing 10-nucleotide random UMIs. A single record per CDR3 protein comes from TCRdb applying MiXCR to the 5' RACE reads. The table shows under 85,000 distinct CDR3 sequences, with 13% to 15% occurring only once. Input material: PBMCs. This chain links TRBV19 with TRBJ2-5, with 7 bases matching TRBD2. The TCR sequence derives from a woman aged 45 to 65 in good health. In DNA form, the CDR3 reads TGTGCCAGTAGGCGGGCGGGGGTAAAAGAGACCCAGTACTTC. Its protein product is CASRRAGVKETQYF.